This T cell receptor beta chain was documented in a study of CD8 T cells in Susac syndrome. The germline V gene has CDR1 SGHDT and CDR2 YYEEEE. The CDR3 has 15 residues. V was clipped by 4 bases and J by 15 bases; unmatched bases: 16. Random hexamers were used to reverse transcribe the RNA input (about 0.5 to 1 ug). TCRdb reprocessed the immunoSEQ multiplex PCR reads with MiXCR, giving one entry per CDR3 protein. The table records tens of thousands of distinct CDR3 sequences, 95% to 96% of them present only once. The sequencing input was CD4+ T cells from PBMCs. This TCR came from a human donor with multiple sclerosis. The chain combines TRBV5-6 with TRBJ1-6; TRBD1 agrees at 7 bases. The CDR3 is CASSQYRQGPAILHF. CDR3 in DNA: TGTGCCAGCAGCCAATACCGACAGGGACCAGCGATCCTCCACTTT.